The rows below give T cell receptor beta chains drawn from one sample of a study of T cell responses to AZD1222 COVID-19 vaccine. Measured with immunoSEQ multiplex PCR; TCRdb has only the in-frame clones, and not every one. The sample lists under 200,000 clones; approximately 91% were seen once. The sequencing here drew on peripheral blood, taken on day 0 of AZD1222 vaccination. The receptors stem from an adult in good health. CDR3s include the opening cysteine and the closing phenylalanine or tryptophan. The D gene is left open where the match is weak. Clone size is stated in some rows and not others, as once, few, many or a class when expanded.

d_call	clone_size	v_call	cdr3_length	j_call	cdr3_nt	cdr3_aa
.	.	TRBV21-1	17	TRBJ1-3	TGTGCCAGCAGCAAAGTTGGCGGGAGGTCGATGGGAAACACCATATATTTT	CASSKVGGRSMGNTIYF
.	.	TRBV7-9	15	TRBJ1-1	TGTGCCAGCAGCCCGTTTGGGGCAGAGAACACTGAAGCTTTCTTT	CASSPFGAENTEAFF
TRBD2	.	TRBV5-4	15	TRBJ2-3	TGTGCCAGCAGCTTGTCCGCGGGAGTGGGAGATACGCAGTATTTT	CASSLSAGVGDTQYF
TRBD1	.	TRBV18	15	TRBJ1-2	TGTGCCAGCTCACCAATTGGACAGGCCCTAGGAGACTACACCTTC	CASSPIGQALGDYTF
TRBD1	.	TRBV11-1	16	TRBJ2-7	TGTGCCAGCAGCTTAGTGGCACAGGGGCCATCCTACGAGCAGTACTTC	CASSLVAQGPSYEQYF
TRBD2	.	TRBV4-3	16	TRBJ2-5	TGCGCCAGCAGCCAATTAGCGGGAGGGCCACGAGAGACCCAGTACTTC	CASSQLAGGPRETQYF
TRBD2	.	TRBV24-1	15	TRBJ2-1	TGTGCCACCCCCGCCGAGCGGGAGTTTGGCCATGAGCAGTTCTTC	CATPAEREFGHEQFF
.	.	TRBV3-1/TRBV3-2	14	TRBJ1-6	TGTGCCAGCAGCGAAACTGCCGGGAATTCACCCCTCCACTTT	CASSETAGNSPLHF
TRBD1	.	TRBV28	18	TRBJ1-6	TGTGCCAGCAGTGATACAGGGGTCGCCAGCTCCTATAATTCACCCCTCCACTTT	CASSDTGVASSYNSPLHF
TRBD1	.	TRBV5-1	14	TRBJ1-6	TGCGCCAGCAGCCCCGGGACAGTTAATTCACCCCTCCACTTT	CASSPGTVNSPLHF
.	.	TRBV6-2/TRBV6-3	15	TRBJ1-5	TGTGCCAGCAGTTACTCGAGATCCGGGGGTACGCCCCAGCATTTT	CASSYSRSGGTPQHF
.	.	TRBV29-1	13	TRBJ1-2	TGCAGCGTTGAAGATCGAAGGCGGTATGGCTACACCTTC	CSVEDRRRYGYTF
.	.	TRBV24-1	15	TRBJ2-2	TGTGCCACCAGTGATTTGCATCCGAACACCGGGGAGCTGTTTTTT	CATSDLHPNTGELFF
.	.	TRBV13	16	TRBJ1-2	TGTGCCAGCAGCCGCTCGCTAGGGTCAGGGCCCTATGGCTACACCTTC	CASSRSLGSGPYGYTF
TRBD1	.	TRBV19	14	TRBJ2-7	TGTGCCAGTAGTATCAATACAGGGGACTACGAGCAGTACTTC	CASSINTGDYEQYF
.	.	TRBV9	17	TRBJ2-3	TGTGCCAGCAGCGTAGATGGGACTCCCACTAGCACAGATACGCAGTATTTT	CASSVDGTPTSTDTQYF
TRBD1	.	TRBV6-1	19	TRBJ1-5	TGTGCCAGCAGTGGGCCGACAGGGAGGCAATCTTATAGCAATCAGCCCCAGCATTTT	CASSGPTGRQSYSNQPQHF
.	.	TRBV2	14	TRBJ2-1	TGTGCCAGCAGTGAAAGTCAGGGCTTTGCTGAGCAGTTCTTC	CASSESQGFAEQFF
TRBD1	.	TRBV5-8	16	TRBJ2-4	TGTGCCAGCTACCCTTTCCCGGGACAGGGAAAAAACATTCAGTACTTC	CASYPFPGQGKNIQYF
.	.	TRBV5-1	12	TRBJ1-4	TGCGCCAGCAGCTTGACCGGAGAAAAACTGTTTTTT	CASSLTGEKLFF
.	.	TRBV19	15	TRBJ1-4	TGTGCCAGTAGTATAGGCGGGGTCAAGGGTGGAAAACTGTTTTTT	CASSIGGVKGGKLFF
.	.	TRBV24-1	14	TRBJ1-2	TGTGCCACCAGTGATGCGAACAGGGTCATCGGCTACACCTTC	CATSDANRVIGYTF
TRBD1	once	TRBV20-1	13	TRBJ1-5	TGCAGTGCTTGTGACAGGGGGAATCAGCCCCAGCATTTT	CSACDRGNQPQHF
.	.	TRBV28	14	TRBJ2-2	TGTGCCAGCAGTCCACAGACAAACCCCGGGGAGCTGTTTTTT	CASSPQTNPGELFF
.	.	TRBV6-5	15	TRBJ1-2	TGTGCCAGCAGAACCCTAGGGCAGGGGACGTATGGCTACACCTTC	CASRTLGQGTYGYTF
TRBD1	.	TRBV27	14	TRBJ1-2	TGTGCCAGCAGGGGACAGGGCGCTAACTATGGCTACACCTTC	CASRGQGANYGYTF
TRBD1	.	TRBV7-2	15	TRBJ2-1	TGTGCCAGCAGCTCGGGACAGGGCATATACAATGAGCAGTTCTTC	CASSSGQGIYNEQFF
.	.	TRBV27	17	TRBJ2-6	TGTGCCAGCAGTTTAGGCGGCACGATTTCTGGGGCCAACGTCCTGACTTTC	CASSLGGTISGANVLTF
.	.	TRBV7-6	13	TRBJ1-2	TGTGCCAGCACCCTGAAAGCTAACTATGGCTACACCTTC	CASTLKANYGYTF
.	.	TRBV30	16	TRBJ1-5	TGTGCCTGGAGCTGGGGGGGGCACGACGTCAATCAGCCCCAGCATTTT	CAWSWGGHDVNQPQHF
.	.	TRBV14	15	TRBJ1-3	TGTGCCAGCAGCCAAGAAACCAGGCTTGGAAACACCATATATTTT	CASSQETRLGNTIYF
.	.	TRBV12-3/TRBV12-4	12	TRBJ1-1	TGTGCCAGCAGTTTGTCTCACACTGAAGCTTTCTTT	CASSLSHTEAFF
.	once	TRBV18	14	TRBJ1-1	TGTGCCAGCCACCGCGAGGCGTTGGGCACTGAAGCTTTCTTT	CASHREALGTEAFF
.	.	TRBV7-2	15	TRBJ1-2	TGTGCCAGCAGCATATCAATGACCGGTTCATATGGCTACACCTTC	CASSISMTGSYGYTF
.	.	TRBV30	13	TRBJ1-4	TGTGCCTGGACTACCGTGAGGGGTGAAAAACTGTTTTTT	CAWTTVRGEKLFF
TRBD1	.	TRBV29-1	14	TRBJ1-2	TGCAGCGTTGTGGGGACAGTATCTAACTATGGCTACACCTTC	CSVVGTVSNYGYTF
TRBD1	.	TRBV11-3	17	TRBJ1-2	TGTGCCAGCAGCCCCGGGACAGGGAAGCGGATGGGCTATGGCTACACCTTC	CASSPGTGKRMGYGYTF
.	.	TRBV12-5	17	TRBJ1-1	TGTGCTAGTGCCTCTGATTTGGGCGGTGATTTGAACACTGAAGCTTTCTTT	CASASDLGGDLNTEAFF
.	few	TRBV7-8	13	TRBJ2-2	TGTGCCAGCGCGCCAGGGGCTCCGGGGGAGCTGTTTTTT	CASAPGAPGELFF
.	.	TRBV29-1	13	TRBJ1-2	TGCAGCGTCGCACCGGGGGGGTTGCATGGCTACACCTTC	CSVAPGGLHGYTF
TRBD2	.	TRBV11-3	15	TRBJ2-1	TGTGCCAGCAGCTTAGAGGCGGGGGGGCACAATGAGCAGTTCTTC	CASSLEAGGHNEQFF
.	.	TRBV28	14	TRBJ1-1	TGTGCCAGCAGCGCCGTCGGACCTAACACTGAAGCTTTCTTT	CASSAVGPNTEAFF
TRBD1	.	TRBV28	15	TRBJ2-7	TGTGCCAGCACCCAAGGAGGGACAGGGGACCGCGAGCAGTACTTC	CASTQGGTGDREQYF
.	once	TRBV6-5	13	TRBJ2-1	TGTGCCAGCAGTTCTGACCCAAACAATGAGCAGTTCTTC	CASSSDPNNEQFF
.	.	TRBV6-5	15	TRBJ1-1	TGTGCCAGCATCAGTACAAAGACGGGGAAGAATGAAGCTTTCTTT	CASISTKTGKNEAFF
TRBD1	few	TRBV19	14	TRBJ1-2	TGTGCCAGTAGTACCGACAGGGGACTCTATGGCTACACCTTC	CASSTDRGLYGYTF
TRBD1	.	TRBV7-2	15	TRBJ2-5	TGTGCCAGCAGTCTTACAGGGGGAGAAGGCGAGACCCAGTACTTC	CASSLTGGEGETQYF
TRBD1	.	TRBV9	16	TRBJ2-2	TGTGCCAGCAGCACAGGACAGGGTATGACCACCGGGGAGCTGTTTTTT	CASSTGQGMTTGELFF
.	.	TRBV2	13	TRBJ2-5	TGTGCCAGCCGTGCCGGGGGAGGAGAGACCCAGTACTTC	CASRAGGGETQYF